These 21 T cell receptor beta chains were sequenced from one sample in a study of shared clonotypes between healthy human individuals. The assay was immunoSEQ multiplex PCR, and TCRdb's table has in-frame clones only and misses some. This repertoire shows 2 million to 2.5 million clones, nearly 97% found once; its top ten account for less than 0.15%. The specimen was naive CD4+ T cells sorted from blood. Subset defined: CD45RA+ positively selected. These receptors all stem from a man between 18 and 29 years old in good health.

The rearrangement joins TRBV5-1 to TRBJ2-3; weak D call: TRBD2 (7 bases). Germline CDR1 is SGHRS and CDR2 is YFSETQ. Between the trimmed V and J ends, which lost 0 bases and 4 bases, there was a span of 12 bases. The CDR3 covers 15 residues. The CDR3 reads CASSLGRGRSDTQYF. The DNA of the CDR3 is TGCGCCAGCAGCTTGGGGCGGGGGCGGTCAGATACGCAGTATTTT.

The chain carries TRBV4-2 and TRBJ1-6, with a weak D call TRBD1 (5 bases). CDR3 size: 13 residues. V dropped 4 bases and J dropped 10 bases, with 11 bases sitting between them. The germline CDR1 and CDR2 sequences are LGHNA and YNFKEQ. The CDR3 spells CASSRGGDSPLHF. The DNA for the CDR3 is TGTGCCAGCAGCCGGGGAGGGGACTCACCCCTCCACTTT.

The CDR3 protein is CASSGIQGPVNEKLFF. The CDR3 region has the DNA TGTGCCAGCAGTGGGATACAGGGTCCGGTTAATGAAAAACTGTTTTTT. The V call is TRBV2, the J call TRBJ1-4, with a tentative D call TRBD1 (6 bases). This CDR3 has 16 amino acids. Germline CDR1 is SNHLY and CDR2 is FYNNEI. Between the trimmed V and J ends, which lost 4 bases and 4 bases, there was a span of 16 bases.

The V call is TRBV6-5, the J call TRBJ1-2, with 7 nucleotides matching TRBD1. J gave up 8 bases and V 2 bases, and 14 bases lay outside the gene matches. Germline V gives CDR1 MNHEY, CDR2 SVGAGI. This CDR3 is built from 16 residues. Here the CDR3 reads CASSYGRGRTGGGYTF. The CDR3 region has the DNA TGTGCCAGCAGTTACGGCAGGGGGAGAACGGGAGGGGGCTACACCTTC.

Regarding this clone: This sample includes further DNA sequences coding for the same CDR3. The chain is built from TRBV7-3 and TRBJ1-1; the D gene is possibly TRBD1 (6 bases). This CDR3 has 13 amino acids. Deletions cut 3 bases from V and 1 base from J, with 6 bases between. CDR1 and CDR2 (germline): SGHTA, FQGTGA. The CDR3 DNA follows: TGTGCCAGCAGCTTGACAGGGAACACTGAAGCTTTCTTT. It encodes CASSLTGNTEAFF.

CDR3 sequence (DNA): TGTGCCAGCAGCTACCTTCACTCTGGAAACACCATATATTTT. Translating it yields CASSYLHSGNTIYF. The V gene is TRBV7-8, the J gene TRBJ1-3, with D uncertain. Germline CDR1 SGHVS, CDR2 FQNEAQ. V was pared by 4 bases and J by 0 bases, with 7 bases between. The CDR3 extends over 14 amino acids.

The chain uses TRBV13 and TRBJ2-7, with TRBD2 as a possible D gene (5 bases). Per germline, CDR1 PRHDT and CDR2 FYEKMQ (reference sequence). Deletions cut 2 bases from V and 7 bases from J, with 15 bases between. CDR3 length equals 14 residues. CDR3 loop: CASSLYRLAGEQYF. CDR3 bases: TGTGCCAGCAGCTTATACCGTCTAGCCGGTGAGCAGTACTTC.

A word on this clone: Other nucleotide sequences in the sample specify the same CDR3. This chain uses TRBV7-9 with TRBJ2-7; the D gene is possibly TRBD2 (6 bases). Germline V gives CDR1 SEHNR, CDR2 FQNEAQ (reference sequence). This CDR3 is built from 14 residues. Trimming removed 3 bases from V and 2 bases from J, with 11 bases in between. This CDR3 reads CASSLGSGAYEQYF. Written as DNA, the CDR3 is TGTGCCAGCAGCTTGGGTAGCGGCGCCTACGAGCAGTACTTC.

The rearrangement links TRBV29-1 to TRBJ2-5; D is unclear. Germline CDR1 SQVTM, CDR2 ANQGSEA. This CDR3 has 12 residues. V lost 7 bases and J lost 2, with 11 bases in between. The CDR3 loop reads CSARYGQETQYF. The CDR3 region has the DNA TGCAGCGCAAGATATGGTCAAGAGACCCAGTACTTC.

V is TRBV5-1 and J is TRBJ2-4; TRBD2 matches at 7 bases. Germline lookup yields CDR1 SGHRS and CDR2 YFSETQ. This CDR3 has 18 amino acids. J was trimmed by 0 bases and V by 3 bases; bases with no gene match: 12. The CDR3 loop is CASSWGLSSGVAKNIQYF. The CDR3 coding sequence is TGCGCCAGCAGCTGGGGACTATCTTCCGGGGTAGCCAAAAACATTCAGTACTTC.

This chain joins TRBV19 and TRBJ2-7; weak D call: TRBD1 (6 bases). The V end was cut by 0 bases, the J end by 5 bases, with 17 bases between. The V gene's germline CDR1 is LNHDA and CDR2 SQIVND (reference sequence). This CDR3 spans 16 amino acids. The CDR3 loop reads CASSIDPISRGNEQYF. As DNA, the CDR3 is TGTGCCAGTAGTATAGATCCCATTTCGAGGGGGAACGAGCAGTACTTC.

This chain links TRBV5-1 with TRBJ2-5; 10 bases agree with TRBD2. The CDR3 spans 15 residues. After removal of 3 bases from V and 4 bases from J, the junction contained 6 bases not matched to a gene. The germline V gene encodes CDR1 SGHRS and CDR2 YFSETQ. DNA of the CDR3: TGCGCCAGCAGCTCCGGGACTAGCGTCGGAGAGACCCAGTACTTC. It encodes CASSSGTSVGETQYF.

This clone is a singleton in its sample. The chain couples TRBV5-1 to TRBJ2-5, with D perhaps matching TRBD2 (6 bases). Trimming took 4 bases from V and 5 from J, leaving 21 bases between them. The germline V gene encodes CDR1 SGHRS and CDR2 YFSETQ. This CDR3 has 16 residues. The CDR3 DNA reads TGCGCCAGCAGCCCGAGGCGGGAACTTGCTCGGGAGACCCAGTACTTC. Translating it yields CASSPRRELARETQYF.

This chain joins TRBV7-9 and TRBJ2-7; 14 nucleotides align to TRBD2. The CDR3 consists of 17 residues. J lost 2 bases, V lost 5 bases, and 8 bases had no gene match. The germline gives CDR1 SEHNR, CDR2 FQNEAQ (reference sequence). The CDR3 here is CASSPWTSGGTAYEQYF. The CDR3 DNA sequence: TGTGCCAGCAGCCCCTGGACTAGCGGGGGGACTGCCTACGAGCAGTACTTC.

V usage is TRBV7-9 and J usage is TRBJ2-5, with D unresolved. Germline V lookup: CDR1 SEHNR, CDR2 FQNEAQ (reference sequence). This CDR3 contains 12 residues. V lost 4 bases and J 5 bases, leaving 8 bases between the germline ends. CDR3 in amino acids: CASSSIGETQYF. The CDR3 coding sequence is TGTGCCAGCAGCTCGATCGGTGAGACCCAGTACTTC.

V is TRBV25-1 and J is TRBJ2-1, with D perhaps TRBD1 (6 bases). V was shortened by 6 bases and J by 2 bases, with 14 bases between the two germline ends. Germline V lookup: CDR1 MGHDK, CDR2 SYGVNS. The CDR3 covers 15 residues. The CDR3 is CASRAGQMTYNEQFF. In nucleotides, the CDR3 is TGTGCCAGCAGAGCAGGACAGATGACCTACAATGAGCAGTTCTTC.

As to this clone: Within the sample, other DNA sequences also encode this same CDR3. The V call is TRBV7-2, the J call TRBJ2-7; a weak D match, TRBD1 (5 bases). Looked up from germline, CDR1 is SGHTA and CDR2 is FQGNSA. The CDR3 spans 14 residues. Between the trimmed V and J ends, which lost 3 bases and 1 base, there was a span of 10 bases. The DNA for the CDR3 is TGTGCCAGCAGCTTGAGACAGCTGTCCTACGAGCAGTACTTC. This codes for CASSLRQLSYEQYF.

V gene TRBV30 combines with J gene TRBJ2-2; TRBD1 agrees at 10 bases. With V trimmed by 0 bases and J by 6 bases, 16 bases remained unmatched. Germline lookup yields CDR1 GTSNPN and CDR2 SVGIG (reference sequence). CDR3 length equals 19 residues. The CDR3 DNA sequence: TGTGCCTGGAGTGTTAAATTTTTAGAGTTGGGACAGGGGTCCGGGGAGCTGTTTTTT. This encodes CAWSVKFLELGQGSGELFF. Together with reference TRBV30 and TRBJ2-2, the CDR3 gives the full variable domain: SQTIHQWPATLVQPVGSPLSLECTVEGTSNPNLYWYRQAAGRGLQLLFYSVGIGQISSEVPQNLSASRPQDRQFILSSKKLLLSDSGFYLCAWSVKFLELGQGSGELFFGEGSRLTVL.

The J gene is TRBJ2-2, the V gene TRBV2; TRBD2 aligns across 7 bases. The length of the CDR3 is 15 residues. V lost 7 bases, J lost 5 bases, and 10 bases stayed unmatched. CDR1 and CDR2 from the germline V gene are SNHLY and FYNNEI. The CDR3 protein is CASTIHGGRTGELFF. The CDR3 coding sequence is TGTGCCAGCACCATCCACGGGGGGAGGACCGGGGAGCTGTTTTTT.

The chain employs TRBV7-3 and TRBJ2-3, with a tentative D call TRBD2 (6 bases). Germline values: CDR1 SGHTA, CDR2 FQGTGA. The CDR3 runs 15 residues. V was cut by 7 bases and J by 2 bases, with 16 bases left in between. This CDR3 reads CASTNPGLTTDTQYF. As DNA, the CDR3 is TGTGCCAGCACCAACCCAGGACTAACCACAGATACGCAGTATTTT.

The J gene is TRBJ1-4, the V gene TRBV2, with TRBD1 matching 10 bases. With V trimmed by 7 bases and J by 5 bases, 7 bases remained unmatched. Germline V CDR1 and CDR2: SNHLY, FYNNEI. This CDR3 is built from 15 residues. The CDR3 spells CASNLLGQGNEKLFF. The CDR3 coding sequence is TGTGCCAGCAACCTGCTGGGACAGGGGAATGAAAAACTGTTTTTT.